This T cell receptor beta chain was identified during a study of early T cells in non-severe SARS-CoV-2 infection. Looking at the study overall: Sequencing was performed on bulk RNA from unsorted whole blood, leaving chains unpaired.

cDNA molecules, individually, were tagged with unique molecular identifiers. TCRdb used MiXCR to reprocess the 5' RACE reads, holding one entry per CDR3 protein. The sample lists roughly 66,000 distinct CDR3 sequences; approximately 8.3% were seen once. Study conclusions and caveats: VDJdb matching skewed toward anti-spike CD8 responses, missing private and CD4 specificities.

The CDR3 has 15 amino acids. V lost 2 bases and J lost 4, with 9 bases in between. Germline CDR1 reads MNHEY; CDR2 reads SVGAGI. Comments on this clonotype: Its matching antigen is unknown.

This TCR was sampled from an adult who was a healthcare worker with PCR-confirmed SARS-CoV-2 infection or an uninfected control (not recorded which). Sequenced sample: whole blood. V is TRBV6-5 and J is TRBJ2-6; maybe TRBD1 (5 bases). In nucleotides, the CDR3 is TGTGCCAGCAGTTACAGGGGCACCGGGGCCAACGTCCTGACTTTC. This gives the protein CASSYRGTGANVLTF.